This T cell receptor beta chain was sequenced for a study of OX40 agonist ivuxolimab in advanced cancers. Germline V gene data show CDR1 as SGHTA and CDR2 as FQGNSA. The CDR3 runs 13 residues. Trimming removed 3 bases from V and 6 bases from J; junction bases left unmatched: 4. Sequencing was performed with immunoSEQ multiplex PCR; in TCRdb, only in-frame clones are kept and a portion is missing. The top ten clones hold around 7% of a sample with over 70,000 clones, more than 75% of them seen once. The sequence was obtained from an adult with an advanced solid tumor such as melanoma, head and neck, liver or kidney cancer. The sample here was CD4+ or CD8+ T cells sorted from blood, taken in a trial of the OX40 agonist ivuxolimab. The chain uses TRBV7-2 and TRBJ2-7; 8 bases are a match to TRBD1. The CDR3 protein is CASSLDRAVEQYF. CDR3 DNA sequence: TGTGCCAGCAGCTTGGACAGGGCGGTCGAGCAGTACTTC.